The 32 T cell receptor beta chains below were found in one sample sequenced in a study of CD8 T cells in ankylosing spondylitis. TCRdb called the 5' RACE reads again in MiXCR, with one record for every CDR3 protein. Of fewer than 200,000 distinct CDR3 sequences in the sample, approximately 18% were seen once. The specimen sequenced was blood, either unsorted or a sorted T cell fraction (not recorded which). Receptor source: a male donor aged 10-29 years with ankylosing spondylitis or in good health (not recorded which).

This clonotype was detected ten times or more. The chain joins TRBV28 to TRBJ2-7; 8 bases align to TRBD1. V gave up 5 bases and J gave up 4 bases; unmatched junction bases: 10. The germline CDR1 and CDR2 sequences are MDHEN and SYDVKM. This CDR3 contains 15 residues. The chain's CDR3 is CASSPPRTGSYEQYF. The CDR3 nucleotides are TGTGCCAGCAGTCCTCCAAGGACAGGGTCTTACGAGCAGTACTTC. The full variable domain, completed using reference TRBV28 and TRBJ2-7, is DVKVTQSSRYLVKRTGEKVFLECVQDMDHENMFWYRQDPGLGLRLIYFSYDVKMKEKGDIPEGYSVSREKKERFSLILESASTNQTSMYLCASSPPRTGSYEQYFGPGTRLTVT.

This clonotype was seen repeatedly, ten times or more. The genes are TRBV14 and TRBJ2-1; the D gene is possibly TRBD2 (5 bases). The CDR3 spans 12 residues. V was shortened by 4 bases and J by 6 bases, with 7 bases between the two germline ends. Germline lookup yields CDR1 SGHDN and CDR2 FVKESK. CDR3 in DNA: TGTGCCAGCAGCCGACTAAGCAATGAGCAGTTCTTC. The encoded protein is CASSRLSNEQFF.

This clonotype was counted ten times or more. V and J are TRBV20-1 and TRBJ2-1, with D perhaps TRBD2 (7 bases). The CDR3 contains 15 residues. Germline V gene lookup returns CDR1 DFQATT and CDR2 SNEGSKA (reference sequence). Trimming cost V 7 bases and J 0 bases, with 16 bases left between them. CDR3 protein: CSGSKGGSSYNEQFF. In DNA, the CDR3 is TGCAGTGGATCAAAGGGGGGGAGCTCCTACAATGAGCAGTTCTTC.

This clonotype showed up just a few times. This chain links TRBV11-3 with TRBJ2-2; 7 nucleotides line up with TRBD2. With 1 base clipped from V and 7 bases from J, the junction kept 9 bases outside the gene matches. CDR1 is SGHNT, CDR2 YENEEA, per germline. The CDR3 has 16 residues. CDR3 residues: CASSLVSGTLGGELFF. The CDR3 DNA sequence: TGTGCCAGCAGCTTAGTAAGCGGGACCCTAGGCGGGGAGCTGTTTTTT.

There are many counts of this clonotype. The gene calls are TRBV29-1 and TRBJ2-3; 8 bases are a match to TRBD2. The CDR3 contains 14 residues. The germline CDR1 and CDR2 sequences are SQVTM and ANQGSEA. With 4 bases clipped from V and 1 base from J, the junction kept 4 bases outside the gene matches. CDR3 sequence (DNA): TGCAGCGTTGCCAGCGGGAGCCGCACAGATACGCAGTATTTT. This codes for CSVASGSRTDTQYF.

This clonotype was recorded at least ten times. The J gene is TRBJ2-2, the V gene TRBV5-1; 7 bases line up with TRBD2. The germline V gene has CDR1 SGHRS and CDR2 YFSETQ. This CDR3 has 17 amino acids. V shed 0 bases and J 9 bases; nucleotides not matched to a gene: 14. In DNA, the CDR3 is TGCGCCAGCAGCTTGGCGGCTAGCGGACATCGTCCCCGGGAGCTGTTTTTT. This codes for CASSLAASGHRPRELFF.

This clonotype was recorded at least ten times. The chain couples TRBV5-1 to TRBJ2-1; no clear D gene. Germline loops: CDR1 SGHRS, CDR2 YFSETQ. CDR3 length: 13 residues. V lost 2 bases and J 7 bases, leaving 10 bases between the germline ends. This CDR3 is CASSFFSINEQFF. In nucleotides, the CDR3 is TGCGCCAGCAGCTTTTTCTCGATTAATGAGCAGTTCTTC.

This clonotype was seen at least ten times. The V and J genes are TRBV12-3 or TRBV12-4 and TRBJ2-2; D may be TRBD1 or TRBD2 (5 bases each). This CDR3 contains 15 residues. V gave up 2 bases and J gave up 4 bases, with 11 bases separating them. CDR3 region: CASSLWQGVTGELFF. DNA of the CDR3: TGTGCCAGCAGTTTATGGCAGGGAGTCACCGGGGAGCTGTTTTTT.

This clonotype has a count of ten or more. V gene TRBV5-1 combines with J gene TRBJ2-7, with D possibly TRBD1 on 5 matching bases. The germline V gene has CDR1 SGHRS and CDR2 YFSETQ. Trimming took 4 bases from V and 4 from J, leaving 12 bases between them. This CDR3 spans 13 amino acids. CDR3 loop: CASSGFSGYEQYF. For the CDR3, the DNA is TGCGCCAGCAGCGGGTTTTCAGGGTACGAGCAGTACTTC.

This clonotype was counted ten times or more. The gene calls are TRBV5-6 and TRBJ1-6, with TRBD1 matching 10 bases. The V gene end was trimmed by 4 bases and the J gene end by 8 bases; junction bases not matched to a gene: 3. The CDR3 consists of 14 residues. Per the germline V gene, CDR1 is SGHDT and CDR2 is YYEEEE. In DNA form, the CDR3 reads TGTGCCAGCAGCCTCGGGACAGGGGATTCACCCCTCCACTTT. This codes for CASSLGTGDSPLHF.

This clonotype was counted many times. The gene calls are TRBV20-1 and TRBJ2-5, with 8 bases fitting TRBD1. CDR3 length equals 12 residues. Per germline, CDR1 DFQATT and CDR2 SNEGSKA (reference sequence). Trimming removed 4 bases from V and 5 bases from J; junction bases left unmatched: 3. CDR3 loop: CSATDRVETQYF. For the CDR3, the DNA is TGCAGTGCTACGGACAGGGTGGAGACCCAGTACTTC.

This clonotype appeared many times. CDR3 nucleotide sequence: TGTGCCAGCTCGGGACAGCCGCACGAGCAGTACTTC. Translated: CASSGQPHEQYF. The chain links TRBV5-5 to TRBJ2-7; the match to TRBD1 covers 7 bases. The germline V gene encodes CDR1 SGHKS and CDR2 YYEKEE (reference sequence). There are 12 residues in the CDR3. The V segment lost 7 bases and the J segment 5 bases; nucleotides outside the gene matches: 6.

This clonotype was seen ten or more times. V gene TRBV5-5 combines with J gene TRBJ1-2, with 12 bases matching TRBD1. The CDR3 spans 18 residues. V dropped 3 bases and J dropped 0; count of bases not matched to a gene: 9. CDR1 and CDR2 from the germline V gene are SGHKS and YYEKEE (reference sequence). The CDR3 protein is CASSSGQGATLANYGYTF. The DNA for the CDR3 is TGTGCCAGCAGCTCGGGACAGGGGGCGACCCTAGCTAACTATGGCTACACCTTC.

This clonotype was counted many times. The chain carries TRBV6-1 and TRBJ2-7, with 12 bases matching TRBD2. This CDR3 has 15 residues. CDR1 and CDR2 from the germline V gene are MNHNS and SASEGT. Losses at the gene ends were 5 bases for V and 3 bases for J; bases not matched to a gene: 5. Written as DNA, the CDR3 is TGTGCCAGCAGTCTAGGGACTAGCGGGCGCTACGAGCAGTACGTC. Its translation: CASSLGTSGRYEQYV.

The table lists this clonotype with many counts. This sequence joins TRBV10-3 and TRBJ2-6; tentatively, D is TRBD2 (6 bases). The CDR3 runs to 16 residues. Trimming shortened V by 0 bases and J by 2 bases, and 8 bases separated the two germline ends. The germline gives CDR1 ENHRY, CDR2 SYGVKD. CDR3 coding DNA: TGTGCCATCAGTGAGTCGGCGGGAACTGGGGCCAACGTCCTGACTTTC. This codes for CAISESAGTGANVLTF.

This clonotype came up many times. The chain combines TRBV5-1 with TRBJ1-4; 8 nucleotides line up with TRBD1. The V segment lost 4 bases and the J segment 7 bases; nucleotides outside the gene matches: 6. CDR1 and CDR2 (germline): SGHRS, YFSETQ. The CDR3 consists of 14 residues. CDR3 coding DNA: TGCGCCAGCAGCCACGGACAGGGTCTTGAAAAACTGTTTTTT. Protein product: CASSHGQGLEKLFF.

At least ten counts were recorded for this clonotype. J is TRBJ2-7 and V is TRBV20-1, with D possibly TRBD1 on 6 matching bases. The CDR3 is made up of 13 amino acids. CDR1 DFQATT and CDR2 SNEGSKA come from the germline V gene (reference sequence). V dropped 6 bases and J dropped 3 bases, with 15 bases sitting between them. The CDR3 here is CSASFGQLYEQYF. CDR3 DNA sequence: TGCAGTGCCAGTTTCGGACAGCTCTACGAGCAGTACTTC.

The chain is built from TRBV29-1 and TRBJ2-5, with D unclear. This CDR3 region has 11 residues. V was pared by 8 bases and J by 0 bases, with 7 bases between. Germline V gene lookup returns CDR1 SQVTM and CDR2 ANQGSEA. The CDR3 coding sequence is TGCAGCTTAGGACACCAAGAGACCCAGTACTTC. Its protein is CSLGHQETQYF.

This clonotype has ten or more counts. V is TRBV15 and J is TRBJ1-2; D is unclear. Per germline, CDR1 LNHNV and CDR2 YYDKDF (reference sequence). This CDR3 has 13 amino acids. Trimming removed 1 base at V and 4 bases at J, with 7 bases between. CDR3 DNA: TGTGCCACCAGCAGAGCAAATGCCTATGGCTACACCTTC. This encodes CATSRANAYGYTF.

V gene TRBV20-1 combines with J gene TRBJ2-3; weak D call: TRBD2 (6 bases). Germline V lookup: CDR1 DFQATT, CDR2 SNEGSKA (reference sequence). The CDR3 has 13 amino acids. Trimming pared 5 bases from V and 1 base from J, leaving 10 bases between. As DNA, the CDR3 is TGCAGTGCTTTTGGCGGGGGCACAGATACGCAGTATTTT. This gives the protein CSAFGGGTDTQYF.

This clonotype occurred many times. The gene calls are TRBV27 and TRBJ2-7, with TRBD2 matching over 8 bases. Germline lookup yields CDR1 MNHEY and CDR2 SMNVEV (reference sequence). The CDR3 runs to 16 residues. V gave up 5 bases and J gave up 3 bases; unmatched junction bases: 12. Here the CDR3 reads CASSPGWSSGGYEQYV. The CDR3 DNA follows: TGTGCCAGCAGTCCCGGCTGGTCCAGCGGGGGCTACGAGCAGTACGTC.

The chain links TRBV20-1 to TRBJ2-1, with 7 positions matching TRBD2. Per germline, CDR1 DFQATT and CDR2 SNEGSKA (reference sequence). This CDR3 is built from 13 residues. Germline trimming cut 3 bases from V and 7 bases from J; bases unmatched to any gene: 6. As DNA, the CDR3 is TGCAGTGCTAGGGACAAAGCGGGAAATGAGCAGTTCTTC. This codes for CSARDKAGNEQFF.

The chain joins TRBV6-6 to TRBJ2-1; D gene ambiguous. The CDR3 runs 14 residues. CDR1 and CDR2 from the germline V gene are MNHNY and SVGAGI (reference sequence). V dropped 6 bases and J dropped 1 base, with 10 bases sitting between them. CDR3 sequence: CASRNRVSYNEQFF. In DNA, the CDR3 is TGTGCCAGCAGAAATCGGGTATCCTACAATGAGCAGTTCTTC.

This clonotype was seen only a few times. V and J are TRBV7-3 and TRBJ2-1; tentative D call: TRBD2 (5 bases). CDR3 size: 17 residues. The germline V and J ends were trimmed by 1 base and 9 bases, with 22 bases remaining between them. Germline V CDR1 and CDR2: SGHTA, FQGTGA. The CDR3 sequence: CASSLMHTRGSSFEQFF. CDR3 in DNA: TGTGCCAGCAGCTTAATGCACACTCGTGGGAGTTCCTTTGAGCAGTTCTTC.

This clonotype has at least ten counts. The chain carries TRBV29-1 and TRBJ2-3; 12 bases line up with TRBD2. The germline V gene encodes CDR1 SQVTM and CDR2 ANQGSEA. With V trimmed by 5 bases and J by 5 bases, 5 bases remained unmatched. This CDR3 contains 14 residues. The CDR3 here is CSVPPGLAGDTQYF. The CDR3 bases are TGCAGCGTTCCACCGGGACTAGCGGGAGATACGCAGTATTTT.

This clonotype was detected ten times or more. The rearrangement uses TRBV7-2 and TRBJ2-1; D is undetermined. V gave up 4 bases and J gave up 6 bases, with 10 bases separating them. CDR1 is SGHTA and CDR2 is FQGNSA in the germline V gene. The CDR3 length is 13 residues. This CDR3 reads CASSSIARNEQFF. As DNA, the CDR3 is TGTGCCAGCAGCTCGATAGCTCGCAATGAGCAGTTCTTC.

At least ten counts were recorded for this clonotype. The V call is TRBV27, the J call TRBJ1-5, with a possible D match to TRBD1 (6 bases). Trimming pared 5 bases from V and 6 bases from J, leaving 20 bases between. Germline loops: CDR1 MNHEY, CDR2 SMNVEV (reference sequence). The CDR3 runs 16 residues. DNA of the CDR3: TGTGCCAGCAGTCCAACACGCGACAGGTTTGGTCAGCCCCAGCATTTT. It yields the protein CASSPTRDRFGQPQHF.

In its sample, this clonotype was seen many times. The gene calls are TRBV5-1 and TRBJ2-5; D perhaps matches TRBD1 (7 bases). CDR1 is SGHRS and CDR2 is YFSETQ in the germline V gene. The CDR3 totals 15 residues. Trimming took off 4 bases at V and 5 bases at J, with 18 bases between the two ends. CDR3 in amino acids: CASSKEGAPRETQYF. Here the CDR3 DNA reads TGCGCCAGCAGCAAGGAGGGGGCACCCAGGGAGACCCAGTACTTC.

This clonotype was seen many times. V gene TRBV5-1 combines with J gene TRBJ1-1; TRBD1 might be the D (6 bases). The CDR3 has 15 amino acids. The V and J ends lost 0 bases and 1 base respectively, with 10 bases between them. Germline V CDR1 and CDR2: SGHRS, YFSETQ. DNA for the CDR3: TGCGCCAGCAGCTTGGCCGGGACACAGAACACTGAAGCTTTCTTT. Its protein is CASSLAGTQNTEAFF. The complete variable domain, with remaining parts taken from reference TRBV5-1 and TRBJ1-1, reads KAGVTQTPRYLIKTRGQQVTLSCSPISGHRSVSWYQQTPGQGLQFLFEYFSETQRNKGNFPGRFSGRQFSNSRSEMNVSTLELGDSALYLCASSLAGTQNTEAFFGQGTRLTVV.

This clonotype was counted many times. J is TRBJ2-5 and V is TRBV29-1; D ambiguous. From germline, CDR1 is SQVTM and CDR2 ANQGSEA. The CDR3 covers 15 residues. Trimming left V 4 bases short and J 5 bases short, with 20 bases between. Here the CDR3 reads CSVAESTDTAETQYF. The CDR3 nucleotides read TGCAGCGTTGCTGAATCGACCGACACGGCGGAGACCCAGTACTTC.

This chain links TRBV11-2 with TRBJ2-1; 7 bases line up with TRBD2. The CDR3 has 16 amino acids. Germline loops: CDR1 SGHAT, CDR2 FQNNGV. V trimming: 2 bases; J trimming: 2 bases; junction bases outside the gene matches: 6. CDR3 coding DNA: TGTGCCAGCAGCTTAAACGCGGGAGTGCCCTACAATGAGCAGTTCTTC. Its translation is CASSLNAGVPYNEQFF.

The CDR3 protein is CASSLGQGNGQPQHF. CDR3 bases: TGTGCCAGCAGTCTCGGCCAGGGAAATGGACAGCCCCAGCATTTT. The J gene is TRBJ1-5, the V gene TRBV27, with a tentative D call TRBD1 (5 bases). Deletions cut 5 bases from V and 7 bases from J, with 18 bases between. The CDR3 spans 15 residues. The germline gives CDR1 MNHEY, CDR2 SMNVEV (reference sequence).